The 16 T cell receptor beta chains reported below all come from one sample, sequenced in a study of T-cell memory formation after mild COVID-19. TCRdb re-derived calls from the 5' RACE reads in MiXCR, one entry per CDR3 protein. The table includes roughly 130,000 distinct CDR3 sequences, about 6% detected once. Sample: PBMCs or a T cell subset sorted from them (not recorded which). The receptor source for this set is an adult woman who had mild COVID-19 (a few samples of this study predate the infection). Cell type and time point are not known.

This clonotype was seen at least ten times. The chain recombines TRBV5-5 with TRBJ1-1; unclear D gene. With 5 bases removed from V and 3 bases from J, the gap between germline ends came to 14 bases. Germline lookup yields CDR1 SGHKS and CDR2 YYEKEE (reference sequence). CDR3 length: 14 residues. DNA for the CDR3: TGTGCCAGCAGGTTTGGAGGCACATACACTGAAGCTTTCTTT. Protein sequence: CASRFGGTYTEAFF. Full variable domain (rest looked up from reference TRBV5-5 and TRBJ1-1): DAGVTQSPTHLIKTRGQQVTLRCSPISGHKSVSWYQQVLGQGPQFIFQYYEKEERGRGNFPDRFSARQFPNYSSELNVNALLLGDSALYLCASRFGGTYTEAFFGQGTRLTVV.

The V call is TRBV12-3 or TRBV12-4, the J call TRBJ2-3, with D perhaps matching TRBD2 (5 bases). This CDR3 is 16 amino acids long. The V end was cut by 6 bases, the J end by 0 bases, with 16 bases between. This CDR3 is CASSPTRGGSTDTQYF. CDR3 DNA sequence: TGTGCCAGCAGCCCAACGCGCGGAGGAAGCACAGATACGCAGTATTTT.

This clonotype occurred many times. The chain combines TRBV4-2 with TRBJ2-5; D possibly corresponds to TRBD2 (6 bases). The germline V and J ends were trimmed by 0 bases and 4 bases, with 12 bases remaining between them. The CDR3 length is 15 residues. The germline CDR1 and CDR2 sequences are LGHNA and YNFKEQ. The CDR3 nucleotides are TGTGCCAGCAGCCAAGAACTAGCCGGTATAGAGACCCAGTACTTC. Translation gives CASSQELAGIETQYF.

The genes are TRBV14 and TRBJ2-6; 7 positions agree with TRBD1. The CDR3 runs 17 residues. V shed 9 bases and J 0 bases; nucleotides not matched to a gene: 11. The germline V gene encodes CDR1 SGHDN and CDR2 FVKESK. CDR3 coding DNA: TGTGCCAGTAACAGGGGAGAGGGCTACTCTGGGGCCAACGTCCTGACTTTC. Residues: CASNRGEGYSGANVLTF.

In this sample, this clonotype turned up many times. The gene calls are TRBV7-2 and TRBJ1-5, with TRBD1 as a possible D gene (6 bases). The V end was cut by 4 bases, the J end by 7 bases, with 17 bases between. There are 15 residues in the CDR3. Germline values: CDR1 SGHTA, CDR2 FQGNSA. CDR3 nucleotides: TGTGCCAGCAGCTCACAGGGAGGGCAGGGCCAGCCCCAGCATTTT. Encoded protein: CASSSQGGQGQPQHF.

The table lists this clonotype with a few counts. The rearrangement joins TRBV6-5 to TRBJ2-5; 11 nucleotides match TRBD1. Germline V gene data show CDR1 as MNHEY and CDR2 as SVGAGI. With 6 bases clipped from V and 5 bases from J, the junction kept 8 bases outside the gene matches. The CDR3 loop spans 15 amino acids. Written as DNA, the CDR3 is TGTGCCAGCAGAAGGACAGGGGGCGCCCGGGAGACCCAGTACTTC. Protein product: CASRRTGGARETQYF.

This clonotype was detected many times. V is TRBV25-1 and J is TRBJ2-2; 7 nucleotides align to TRBD1. Trimming cost V 3 bases and J 2 bases; bases outside gene matches: 6. This CDR3 spans 16 amino acids. Germline CDR1 MGHDK, CDR2 SYGVNS. The CDR3 bases are TGTGCCAGCAGTGATTTGACAGGGCCCAACACCGGGGAGCTGTTTTTT. Protein: CASSDLTGPNTGELFF.

The sample holds many counts of this clonotype. The rearrangement links TRBV5-1 to TRBJ2-1; no clear D. CDR3 length: 15 residues. The germline V gene has CDR1 SGHRS and CDR2 YFSETQ. V dropped 0 bases and J dropped 2 bases, with 9 bases sitting between them. CDR3 sequence reads: CASSLERPTYNEQFF. CDR3 nucleotide sequence: TGCGCCAGCAGCTTGGAGCGCCCAACCTACAATGAGCAGTTCTTC. Looking up the rest from reference TRBV5-1 and TRBJ2-1 gives the full variable domain: KAGVTQTPRYLIKTRGQQVTLSCSPISGHRSVSWYQQTPGQGLQFLFEYFSETQRNKGNFPGRFSGRQFSNSRSEMNVSTLELGDSALYLCASSLERPTYNEQFFGPGTRLTVL.

The chain combines TRBV24-1 with TRBJ2-2; possibly TRBD2 for D (6 bases). This CDR3 is built from 14 residues. From germline, CDR1 is KGHDR and CDR2 SFDVKD. V dropped 4 bases and J dropped 1 base, with 6 bases sitting between them. DNA for the CDR3: TGTGCCACCAGTGACGGGGGGAACACCGGGGAGCTGTTTTTT. Encoded protein: CATSDGGNTGELFF.

As to this clonotype: At one end, the junction sequence differs from germline, possibly due to a read error. This chain links TRBV6-2 or TRBV6-3 with TRBJ2-3; 9 bases line up with TRBD2. Per the germline V gene, CDR1 is MNHEY and CDR2 is SVGEGT. The CDR3 length is 16 residues. This CDR3 is CASRKSGGSTTDAQYF. DNA of the CDR3: TGTGCCAGCAGAAAAAGCGGGGGGTCGACCACAGATGCGCAGTATTTT.

The gene calls are TRBV6-2 or TRBV6-3 and TRBJ1-5; TRBD1 aligns across 11 bases. Germline V gene data show CDR1 as MNHEY and CDR2 as SVGEGT. Trimming cost V 6 bases and J 6 bases; bases outside gene matches: 7. The CDR3 totals 15 residues. The CDR3 region has the DNA TGTGCCAGCAGGCTTGGACAGGGGGCAGGTCAGCCCCAGCATTTT. It encodes CASRLGQGAGQPQHF.

This clonotype has a count of ten or more. V usage is TRBV7-8 and J usage is TRBJ2-3; TRBD2 matches 14 bases. CDR3 length equals 17 residues. Germline V gene data show CDR1 as SGHVS and CDR2 as FQNEAQ. J was trimmed by 4 bases and V by 5 bases; bases with no gene match: 8. The chain's CDR3 is CASSVGTSGGLPDTQYF. CDR3 in DNA: TGTGCCAGCAGCGTTGGGACTAGCGGGGGCCTACCAGATACGCAGTATTTT.

This clonotype has ten or more counts. The CDR3 nucleotides are TGTGCCAGCAGCTCGGGACCGATGAACACTGAAGCTTTCTTT. Encoded protein: CASSSGPMNTEAFF. This rearrangement joins TRBV7-9 to TRBJ1-1, with D possibly TRBD1 on 5 matching bases. V was shortened by 4 bases and J by 0 bases, with 9 bases between the two germline ends. Germline V gene data show CDR1 as SEHNR and CDR2 as FQNEAQ (reference sequence). The CDR3 sequence is 14 residues long. The variable domain in full, completed from reference TRBV7-9 and TRBJ1-1, reads DTGVSQNPRHKITKRGQNVTFRCDPISEHNRLYWYRQTLGQGPEFLTYFQNEAQLEKSRLLSDRFSAERPKGSFSTLEIQRTEQGDSAMYLCASSSGPMNTEAFFGQGTRLTVV.

The CDR3 DNA is TGTGCCAGCAGTTACTCGACCAGGGGGCTCGAGCAGTACTTC. Protein product: CASSYSTRGLEQYF. The J gene is TRBJ2-7, the V gene TRBV6-5; 8 bases match TRBD1. Germline CDR1 is MNHEY and CDR2 is SVGAGI. Trimming at V came to 0 bases and at J to 6 bases, leaving 4 bases not matched to a gene. The CDR3 length is 14 residues.

This clonotype came up a few times. Here the CDR3 DNA reads TGTGCCAGTAGTTGGGGACAATTAACTCAGCCCCAGCATTTT. Amino acid sequence: CASSWGQLTQPQHF. The chain carries TRBV19 and TRBJ1-5, with TRBD1 as a possible D gene (6 bases). The germline V gene encodes CDR1 LNHDA and CDR2 SQIVND (reference sequence). The length of the CDR3 is 14 residues. Trimming cost V 5 bases and J 6 bases, with 14 bases left between them.

This clonotype came up a few times. The chain couples TRBV5-4 to TRBJ1-1; D gene unclear. The V end lost 4 bases, the J end lost 2 bases, and 18 bases lay between the germline ends. The germline gives CDR1 SGHNT, CDR2 YYREEE (reference sequence). This CDR3 is built from 16 residues. DNA of the CDR3: TGTGCCAGCAGCCCGAGGGTGATTAGAGAAAACACTGAAGCTTTCTTT. Its protein is CASSPRVIRENTEAFF.